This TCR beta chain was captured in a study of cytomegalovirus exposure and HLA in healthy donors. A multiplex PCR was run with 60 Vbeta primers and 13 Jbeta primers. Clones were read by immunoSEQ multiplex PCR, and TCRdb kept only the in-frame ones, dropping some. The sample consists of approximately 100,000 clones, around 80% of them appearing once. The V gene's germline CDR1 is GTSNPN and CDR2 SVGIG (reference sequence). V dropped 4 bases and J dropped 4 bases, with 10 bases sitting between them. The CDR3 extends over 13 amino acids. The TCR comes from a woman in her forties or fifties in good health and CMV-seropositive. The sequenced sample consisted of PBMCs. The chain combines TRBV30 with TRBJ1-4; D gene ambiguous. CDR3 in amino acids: CAWTPLRNEKLFF. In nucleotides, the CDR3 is TGTGCCTGGACGCCCCTACGTAATGAAAAACTGTTTTTT.